Listed below are T cell receptor beta chains from one sample, sequenced in a study of T cells in Graves' hyperthyroidism and ophthalmopathy. TCRdb fed the multiplex PCR reads into MiXCR, producing one record per CDR3 protein. The sample has around 290,000 distinct CDR3 sequences; 13% are singletons. Sequencing was performed on blood. The receptors stem from a woman aged 25 to 39 with Graves' hyperthyroidism that later progressed to Graves' ophthalmopathy. The CDR3 runs from the conserved cysteine through the conserved F or W. The D gene is left open where the match is weak. A row's size may be missing; if present it is once, few, many or a size class.

j_call clone_size v_call d_call cdr3_nt cdr3_aa
TRBJ2-2 NA TRBV7-9 TRBD1 TGTGCCAGCAGCTTACCCCCGGGGACAGGGGTTTCCGGGGAGCTGTTTTTT CASSLPPGTGVSGELFF
TRBJ2-1 few TRBV7-6 NA TGTGCCAGCAGCTCGATGGACAGCAATGAGCAGTTCTTC CASSSMDSNEQFF
TRBJ2-5 many TRBV7-8 NA TGTGCCAGCAGTCAAGGTGTTGAGACCCAGTACTTC CASSQGVETQYF
TRBJ2-1 NA TRBV6-1 TRBD2 TGTGCCAGCCAAGGGGCGGGAGGGCAGGGTGAGCAGTTCTTC CASQGAGGQGEQFF
TRBJ2-1 many TRBV3-1 NA TGTGCCACAGGGGCGGCTGAGCAGTTCTTC CATGAAEQFF
TRBJ2-5 few TRBV19 NA TGTGCCAGTAGTAACCAACGAGGGACCCAGTACTTC CASSNQRGTQYF
TRBJ1-3 few TRBV11-2 TRBD1 TGTGCCAGCAGCTCGGACAGGGTTAGTTATGGAAACACCATATATTTT CASSSDRVSYGNTIYF
TRBJ2-6 NA TRBV5-1 TRBD2 TGCGCCAGCAGCACAGGACTAGCGGCCTCTGGGGCCAACGTCCTGACTTTC CASSTGLAASGANVLTF
TRBJ2-1 many TRBV27 TRBD1 TGTGCCAGCAGTTCCGAGACAGGGGGCTATGAGCAGTTCTTC CASSSETGGYEQFF
TRBJ2-1 few TRBV7-2 NA TGTGCCAGCAGCTTAGCGGGACGCGATGAGCAGTTCTTC CASSLAGRDEQFF
TRBJ2-7 many TRBV28 NA TGTGCCAGCAGCCAGCAGACAGGAGGACTGGAGCAGTACTTC CASSQQTGGLEQYF
TRBJ2-7 many TRBV30 NA TGTGCCTGGAGTGTACAGAGTAAGAGGAGGTTTCACTACGAGCAGTACTTC CAWSVQSKRRFHYEQYF
TRBJ2-4 many TRBV6-2/TRBV6-3 TRBD2 TGTGCCAGCAGTACACTAGCGGCAGGAAACATTCAGTACTTC CASSTLAAGNIQYF
TRBJ2-7 many TRBV20-1 TRBD1 TGCAGTGCCCAGGGGACAGGCGACTACGAGCAGTACTTC CSAQGTGDYEQYF
TRBJ2-1 NA TRBV6-2/TRBV6-3 NA TGTGCCAGCAGGACAGATGGTCTCGGCTCCTACAATGAGCAGTTCTTC CASRTDGLGSYNEQFF
TRBJ2-1 few TRBV19 NA TGTGCCAGTAGTATAGAGGGACCGTGGGGAAATGAGCAGTTCTTC CASSIEGPWGNEQFF
TRBJ2-3 many TRBV9 TRBD1 TGTGCCAGCAGCCCCCCGCGGACAGGCGGCCATACGCAGTATTTT CASSPPRTGGHTQYF
TRBJ2-5 many TRBV18 NA TGTGCCAGCTCAGGAACGTACCAAGAGACCCAGTACTTC CASSGTYQETQYF
TRBJ1-2 many TRBV6-1 NA TGTGCCAGCAGACCCCCGGGGACTAACTATGGCTACACCTTC CASRPPGTNYGYTF
TRBJ2-7 many TRBV13 TRBD2 TGTGCCAGCCGATCCGGGACTCCCTTTCTGGGAGGGACCTACGAGCAGTACTTC CASRSGTPFLGGTYEQYF
TRBJ1-1 many TRBV2 NA TGTGCCAGCAGCGGTGACAGGAACACTGAAGCTTTCTTT CASSGDRNTEAFF
TRBJ2-7 few TRBV12-3/TRBV12-4 NA TGTGCCAACGCGTTGGGGTTCGGGAACTACGAGCAGTACTTC CANALGFGNYEQYF
TRBJ2-1 many TRBV7-6 TRBD2 TGTGCCAGCAGTCCACCGAGCGGGGTCTACAATGAGCAGTTCTTC CASSPPSGVYNEQFF
TRBJ2-3 NA TRBV4-2 TRBD1 TGTGCCAGCAGCCAAATAGCAGGGGGCGGCCCAGATACGCAGTATTTT CASSQIAGGGPDTQYF
TRBJ2-7 many TRBV6-2/TRBV6-3 TRBD2 TGTGCCAGCAGTTACGAAGGGCTAGCGGGAAACGACGAGCAGTACTTC CASSYEGLAGNDEQYF
TRBJ2-3 few TRBV12-3/TRBV12-4 NA TGTGCCAGCAGTTCGCTAGGTACCCGCGGAGATACGCAGTATTTT CASSSLGTRGDTQYF
TRBJ2-1 few TRBV9 NA TGTGCCAGCAGCGAGGGCACCCGCTCCTACAATGAGCAGTTCTTC CASSEGTRSYNEQFF
TRBJ1-6 NA TRBV2 NA TGTGCCAGCAGGGGCTCCTTGGGATCTGACTCACCCCTCCACTTT CASRGSLGSDSPLHF
TRBJ2-1 many TRBV18 TRBD2 TGTGCCAGCTCACAGTGGCGGGAGGGCATCGGATCCAATGAGCAGTTCTTC CASSQWREGIGSNEQFF
TRBJ2-5 many TRBV7-2 NA TGTGCCAGCAGCTTAGTAGGTTCGGAAATACAGTACTTC CASSLVGSEIQYF
TRBJ2-5 few TRBV5-4 TRBD1 TGTGCCAGCAGCATACAGGGGTTAGAGACCCAGTACTTC CASSIQGLETQYF
TRBJ2-3 NA TRBV10-3 TRBD1 TGTGCCATCAGTGATACAGGGGGCGGCACAGATACGCAGTATTTT CAISDTGGGTDTQYF
TRBJ1-5 many TRBV7-2 TRBD1 TGTGCCACCGGGACAGGGGGAAATCAGCCCCAGCATTTT CATGTGGNQPQHF
TRBJ1-6 NA TRBV20-1 TRBD1 TGCAGTGCTAGACCCCCCCCGGGACAGCATAATTCACCCCTCCACTTT CSARPPPGQHNSPLHF
TRBJ2-2 many TRBV7-9 NA TGTGCCAGCAGCTTATTATACGCCACCGGGGAGCTGTTTTTT CASSLLYATGELFF
TRBJ2-5 many TRBV28 TRBD2 TGTGCCAGCAGTTTTCCTGCTAGCGGGGGCGAAGAGACCCAGTACTTC CASSFPASGGEETQYF